What follows is one T cell receptor (beta chain) and its context. The antigen remains undetermined. Second-dose timings of about 4 or about 12 weeks were pooled. Germline loops: CDR1 MNHEY, CDR2 SVGEGT. This CDR3 is 13 amino acids long. The germline V and J ends were trimmed by 5 bases and 5 bases, with 11 bases remaining between them. The data derive from a study of T cell responses to AZD1222 COVID-19 vaccine. Method: immunoSEQ multiplex PCR; TCRdb's copy keeps in-frame clones and lacks some. The profile covers fewer than 120,000 clones, with approximately 92% appearing a single time and 2% to 2.5% taken by the ten largest. Findings and caveats of the study: Spike-wide coverage was observed for vaccine-associated CD4 TCRs, with dominant responses at 160-218 and 743-854. Donors, mostly white British, included more females; clonal diversity was possibly underestimated. Repertoires were collected only later (after the peak T cell response had occurred).

The source is an adult who received the AZD1222 COVID-19 vaccine. The material sequenced was peripheral blood, taken 28 days after the second AZD1222 dose. The rearrangement uses TRBV6-2 or TRBV6-3 and TRBJ2-3; D is unclear. The CDR3 here is CASSATTGDTQYF. The CDR3 DNA reads as TGTGCCAGCAGTGCTACCACGGGAGATACGCAGTATTTT.